This is a list of T cell receptor beta chains from one sample in a study of graft-versus-host responses after intestinal transplantation. Assay: immunoSEQ multiplex PCR; the TCRdb copy retains only in-frame clones and omits some. There are tens of thousands of clones in the sample; 85% to 95% occur only once, and 0.15% to 0.2% lies in the top ten. Which antigens these TCRs recognize remains unknown. This sample comprised unstimulated CD4+ T cells sorted from spleen or lymph node cells, obtained before transplant. The origin of the receptors is a human donor who was the organ donor for an intestinal transplant. The CDR3 runs from the conserved cysteine through the conserved F or W. The order of the fields is V gene, J gene, clone size, D gene, CDR3 DNA, CDR3 protein. The D gene is left open where the match is weak. Only part of the rows carry a size: once, few, many, or a class if the clone is expanded.

v_gene: TRBV19; j_gene: TRBJ2-7; abundance: NA; d_gene: TRBD2; CDR3nt: TGTGCCAGTAGTCCCTCGGGACTAGCGCGGACCTACGAGCAGTACTTC; CDR3aa: CASSPSGLARTYEQYF
v_gene: TRBV5-4; j_gene: TRBJ2-1; abundance: NA; d_gene: TRBD1; CDR3nt: TGTGCCAGCAGCCGTAAACAGGGGAGCGATGAGCAGTTCTTC; CDR3aa: CASSRKQGSDEQFF
v_gene: TRBV2; j_gene: TRBJ2-3; abundance: NA; d_gene: TRBD1; CDR3nt: TGTGCCACCGTCCCGGGACAGGGGGCTACGCAGTATTTT; CDR3aa: CATVPGQGATQYF
v_gene: TRBV12-5; j_gene: TRBJ1-5; abundance: NA; d_gene: NA; CDR3nt: TGTGCTAGTGGTTTGGCAGCAGGTAGCAATCAGCCCCAGCATTTT; CDR3aa: CASGLAAGSNQPQHF
v_gene: TRBV7-3; j_gene: TRBJ2-3; abundance: few; d_gene: TRBD1; CDR3nt: TGTGCCAGCAGCTCCGGGACAGCCACAGATACGCAGTATTTT; CDR3aa: CASSSGTATDTQYF
v_gene: TRBV5-1; j_gene: TRBJ2-1; abundance: NA; d_gene: NA; CDR3nt: TGCGCCAGCAGCTTGAAGCTGGGGCATCAGAATGAGCAGTTCTTC; CDR3aa: CASSLKLGHQNEQFF
v_gene: TRBV7-2; j_gene: TRBJ2-3; abundance: NA; d_gene: TRBD2; CDR3nt: TGTGCCAGCAGCCAAAGGGCCAGCGGGGGGGCAACAGATACGCAGTATTTT; CDR3aa: CASSQRASGGATDTQYF
v_gene: TRBV7-2; j_gene: TRBJ2-1; abundance: NA; d_gene: NA; CDR3nt: TGTGCCAGCAGCCTTAGCTCCTACAATGAGCAGTTCTTC; CDR3aa: CASSLSSYNEQFF
v_gene: TRBV6-5; j_gene: TRBJ2-7; abundance: NA; d_gene: NA; CDR3nt: TGTGCCAGCAGTGAGGCAGACACGGCCTACGAGCAGTACTTC; CDR3aa: CASSEADTAYEQYF
v_gene: TRBV2; j_gene: TRBJ2-5; abundance: NA; d_gene: TRBD2; CDR3nt: TGTGCCGCCACTAGCGGGGGTCGGGAGACCCAGTACTTC; CDR3aa: CAATSGGRETQYF
v_gene: TRBV18; j_gene: TRBJ1-5; abundance: NA; d_gene: NA; CDR3nt: TGTGCCAGCTCACCGGGGGGGGATCAGCCCCAGCATTTT; CDR3aa: CASSPGGDQPQHF
v_gene: TRBV30; j_gene: TRBJ2-1; abundance: once; d_gene: NA; CDR3nt: TGTGCCTGGAGTGTCGGAGGGGTCCACAATGAGCAGTTCTTC; CDR3aa: CAWSVGGVHNEQFF
v_gene: TRBV7-3; j_gene: TRBJ1-6; abundance: NA; d_gene: NA; CDR3nt: TGTGCCAGCAGTCGAGACCTCAATAATTCACCCCTCCACTTT; CDR3aa: CASSRDLNNSPLHF
v_gene: TRBV7-2; j_gene: TRBJ1-2; abundance: NA; d_gene: NA; CDR3nt: TGTGCCAGCAGCTTAGGGCAGGTCTATGGCTACACCTTC; CDR3aa: CASSLGQVYGYTF
v_gene: TRBV7-7; j_gene: TRBJ2-2; abundance: NA; d_gene: TRBD1; CDR3nt: TGTGCCAGCAGCCAGGACAGGGAGTCCGGGGAGCTGTTTTTT; CDR3aa: CASSQDRESGELFF
v_gene: TRBV19; j_gene: TRBJ2-2; abundance: NA; d_gene: TRBD1; CDR3nt: TGTGCCAGTAGTGTTCAGGGGGCGGACGGGGAGCTGTTTTTT; CDR3aa: CASSVQGADGELFF
v_gene: TRBV18; j_gene: TRBJ2-1; abundance: once; d_gene: TRBD1; CDR3nt: TGTGCCAGCTCACCGGGACAGAATTACAATGAGCAGTTCTTC; CDR3aa: CASSPGQNYNEQFF
v_gene: TRBV11-2; j_gene: TRBJ1-1; abundance: NA; d_gene: NA; CDR3nt: TGTGCCAGCAGCTTCGGGGTGGGAGTGAACACTGAAGCTTTCTTT; CDR3aa: CASSFGVGVNTEAFF
v_gene: TRBV18; j_gene: TRBJ1-6; abundance: NA; d_gene: NA; CDR3nt: TGTGCCAGCTCACCCCAGGGTATCCCCTATAATTCACCCCTCCACTTT; CDR3aa: CASSPQGIPYNSPLHF
v_gene: TRBV6-6; j_gene: TRBJ2-7; abundance: NA; d_gene: NA; CDR3nt: TGTGCCACCGCTAAACGGGACTCCTACGAGCAGTACTTC; CDR3aa: CATAKRDSYEQYF
v_gene: TRBV2; j_gene: TRBJ2-5; abundance: NA; d_gene: NA; CDR3nt: TGTGCCAGCAGTACAAACAGAGAGGGGGGTCAAGAGACCCAGTACTTC; CDR3aa: CASSTNREGGQETQYF
v_gene: TRBV6-6; j_gene: TRBJ1-4; abundance: NA; d_gene: TRBD1; CDR3nt: TGTGCCAGCAGGCAACAGGGGGCGTTCGAAAAACTGTTTTTT; CDR3aa: CASRQQGAFEKLFF
v_gene: TRBV11-3; j_gene: TRBJ1-1; abundance: NA; d_gene: TRBD1; CDR3nt: TGTGCCAGCAGTAGACAGGGAGGAACTGAAGCTTTCTTT; CDR3aa: CASSRQGGTEAFF
v_gene: TRBV7-9; j_gene: TRBJ1-4; abundance: NA; d_gene: NA; CDR3nt: TGTGCCAGCAGCTTAACCCCACCCAATGAAAAACTGTTTTTT; CDR3aa: CASSLTPPNEKLFF
v_gene: TRBV10-3; j_gene: TRBJ2-7; abundance: NA; d_gene: NA; CDR3nt: TGTGCCATCAGTGAGCATGGGGATGCCTACGAGCAGTACTTC; CDR3aa: CAISEHGDAYEQYF
v_gene: TRBV5-6; j_gene: TRBJ2-5; abundance: NA; d_gene: NA; CDR3nt: TGTGCCAGCAGCTTGTCTAGTTATGGTTTTACCCAGTACTTC; CDR3aa: CASSLSSYGFTQYF
v_gene: TRBV9; j_gene: TRBJ2-7; abundance: NA; d_gene: NA; CDR3nt: TGTGCCAGCAGCGTAGACTACGGCTCGACCTACGAGCAGTACTTC; CDR3aa: CASSVDYGSTYEQYF
v_gene: TRBV5-1; j_gene: TRBJ1-4; abundance: NA; d_gene: NA; CDR3nt: TGCGCCAGCAGCTTGGGAGGTACAGTTGGAACTAATGAAAAACTGTTTTTT; CDR3aa: CASSLGGTVGTNEKLFF
v_gene: TRBV28; j_gene: TRBJ1-2; abundance: NA; d_gene: TRBD1; CDR3nt: TGTGCCAGCAGGATTGTGACAGGGTTGGGTGGCTACACCTTC; CDR3aa: CASRIVTGLGGYTF
v_gene: TRBV7-9; j_gene: TRBJ2-7; abundance: NA; d_gene: NA; CDR3nt: TGTGCCAGCAGCTCATCGGGACTCTACGAGCAGTACTTC; CDR3aa: CASSSSGLYEQYF
v_gene: TRBV6-5; j_gene: TRBJ1-1; abundance: NA; d_gene: NA; CDR3nt: TGTGCCAGCATTCCCCAGGGAAGGGACACTGAAGCTTTCTTT; CDR3aa: CASIPQGRDTEAFF
v_gene: TRBV9; j_gene: TRBJ1-1; abundance: NA; d_gene: NA; CDR3nt: TGTGCCAGCAGACGTAGAGAGGGACTTCCGGACACTGAAGCTTTCTTT; CDR3aa: CASRRREGLPDTEAFF
v_gene: TRBV14; j_gene: TRBJ1-4; abundance: NA; d_gene: NA; CDR3nt: TGTGCCAGCAGCCAAGCACAGACTTATGAAAAACTGTTTTTT; CDR3aa: CASSQAQTYEKLFF
v_gene: TRBV19; j_gene: TRBJ1-2; abundance: NA; d_gene: TRBD1; CDR3nt: TGTGCCAGTAGGCCCGGGGGGGGCCGACAGGGGGCCGATGGCTACACCTTC; CDR3aa: CASRPGGGRQGADGYTF
v_gene: TRBV7-6; j_gene: TRBJ1-2; abundance: NA; d_gene: NA; CDR3nt: TGTGCCAGCAGCTTAAAGGGGCGGGATGGCTACACCTTC; CDR3aa: CASSLKGRDGYTF
v_gene: TRBV14; j_gene: TRBJ1-2; abundance: once; d_gene: TRBD1; CDR3nt: TGTGCCAGCAGCCACTCGTCTACGGTTCTTTGGGACAGGGGGGACTATGGCTACACCTTC; CDR3aa: CASSHSSTVLWDRGDYGYTF
v_gene: TRBV19; j_gene: TRBJ2-2; abundance: NA; d_gene: TRBD2; CDR3nt: TGTGCCAGTAGTATATGGCGGGGGGACACCGGGGAGCTGTTTTTT; CDR3aa: CASSIWRGDTGELFF
v_gene: TRBV29-1; j_gene: TRBJ2-7; abundance: NA; d_gene: NA; CDR3nt: TGCAGCGTTCGGGACGGAGGGGGCTACGAGCAGTACTTC; CDR3aa: CSVRDGGGYEQYF
v_gene: TRBV6-6; j_gene: TRBJ2-7; abundance: NA; d_gene: NA; CDR3nt: TGTGCCAGCAGTTATAATCAGGCTGCTGACTACGAGCAGTACTTC; CDR3aa: CASSYNQAADYEQYF
v_gene: TRBV4-2; j_gene: TRBJ2-7; abundance: NA; d_gene: NA; CDR3nt: TGTGCCAGCAGCCAAGCGCCCCAGGGGAGCTCCTACGAGCAGTACTTC; CDR3aa: CASSQAPQGSSYEQYF
v_gene: TRBV6-5; j_gene: TRBJ2-7; abundance: NA; d_gene: NA; CDR3nt: TGTGCCAGCGCGAGAGACACCTACGAGCAGTACTTC; CDR3aa: CASARDTYEQYF
v_gene: TRBV4-2; j_gene: TRBJ2-7; abundance: NA; d_gene: NA; CDR3nt: TGTGCCAGCAGCCGCACTACTAGAAAATCTTCCTACGAGCAGTACTTC; CDR3aa: CASSRTTRKSSYEQYF
v_gene: TRBV27; j_gene: TRBJ2-3; abundance: few; d_gene: TRBD2; CDR3nt: TGTGCCAGCAGTTTACCCAGCGGGGGCCCCAGGTCAGATACGCAGTATTTT; CDR3aa: CASSLPSGGPRSDTQYF
v_gene: TRBV28; j_gene: TRBJ1-1; abundance: NA; d_gene: NA; CDR3nt: TGTGCCAGCAGTTTATTCCGAGGGAACACTGAAGCTTTCTTT; CDR3aa: CASSLFRGNTEAFF
v_gene: TRBV5-1; j_gene: TRBJ1-6; abundance: NA; d_gene: NA; CDR3nt: TGCGCCAGCCAAGGTGGCGCCTATAATTCACCCCTCCACTTT; CDR3aa: CASQGGAYNSPLHF
v_gene: TRBV9; j_gene: TRBJ2-5; abundance: once; d_gene: TRBD2; CDR3nt: TGTGCCAGCAGCTCACTAGCGGGGGGACAAGAGACCCAGTACTTC; CDR3aa: CASSSLAGGQETQYF
v_gene: TRBV28; j_gene: TRBJ1-5; abundance: NA; d_gene: NA; CDR3nt: TGTGCCACCTGGGGGGGGATCCTTCATCAGCCCCAGCATTTT; CDR3aa: CATWGGILHQPQHF
v_gene: TRBV7-8; j_gene: TRBJ2-7; abundance: few; d_gene: TRBD1; CDR3nt: TGTGCCAGCGTCAGGACAGGGGGCTACGAGCAGTACTTC; CDR3aa: CASVRTGGYEQYF
v_gene: TRBV7-9; j_gene: TRBJ1-2; abundance: NA; d_gene: NA; CDR3nt: TGTGCCAGCAGCCCCCGCAACTATGGCTACACCTTC; CDR3aa: CASSPRNYGYTF
v_gene: TRBV6-1; j_gene: TRBJ1-5; abundance: NA; d_gene: NA; CDR3nt: TGTGCCAGCAGACCCGGGACGGCCTCGGGACCCCAGCATTTT; CDR3aa: CASRPGTASGPQHF
v_gene: TRBV9; j_gene: TRBJ2-3; abundance: NA; d_gene: TRBD2; CDR3nt: TGTGCCAGCAGCCCGCGGACTAGCTCAGATACGCAGTATTTT; CDR3aa: CASSPRTSSDTQYF
v_gene: TRBV19; j_gene: TRBJ2-2; abundance: NA; d_gene: TRBD1; CDR3nt: TGTGCCAGTAGGGACAGGGGGAGCCCTCACACCGGGGAGCTGTTTTTT; CDR3aa: CASRDRGSPHTGELFF
v_gene: TRBV6-5; j_gene: TRBJ2-3; abundance: NA; d_gene: TRBD1; CDR3nt: TGTGCCAGCAGTTACAGACAGGGTGGAGATACGCAGTATTTT; CDR3aa: CASSYRQGGDTQYF
v_gene: TRBV28; j_gene: TRBJ1-4; abundance: NA; d_gene: NA; CDR3nt: TGTGCCAGCAGTTTCAGGGGTGTGTGGGCTAATGAAAAACTGTTTTTT; CDR3aa: CASSFRGVWANEKLFF
v_gene: TRBV6-5; j_gene: TRBJ2-4; abundance: NA; d_gene: NA; CDR3nt: TGTGCCAGCAGTTCCGGCCTAGCCAAAAACATTCAGTACTTC; CDR3aa: CASSSGLAKNIQYF